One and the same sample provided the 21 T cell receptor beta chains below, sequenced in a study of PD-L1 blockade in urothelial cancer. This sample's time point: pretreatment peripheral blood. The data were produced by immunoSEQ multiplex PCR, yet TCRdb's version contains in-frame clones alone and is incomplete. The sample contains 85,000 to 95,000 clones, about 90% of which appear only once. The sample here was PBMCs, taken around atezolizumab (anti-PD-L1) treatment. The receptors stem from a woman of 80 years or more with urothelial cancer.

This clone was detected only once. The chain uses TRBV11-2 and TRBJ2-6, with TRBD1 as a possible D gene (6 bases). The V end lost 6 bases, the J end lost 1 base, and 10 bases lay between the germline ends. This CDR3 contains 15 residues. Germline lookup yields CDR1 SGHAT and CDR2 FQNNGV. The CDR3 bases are TGTGCCAGCAGTCTTACAGGGTCTGGGGCCAACGTCCTGACTTTC. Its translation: CASSLTGSGANVLTF.

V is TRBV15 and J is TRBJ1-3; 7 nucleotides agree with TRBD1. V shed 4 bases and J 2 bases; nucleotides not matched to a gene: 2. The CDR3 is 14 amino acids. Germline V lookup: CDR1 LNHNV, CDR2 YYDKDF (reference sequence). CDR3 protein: CATSIDRAGNTIYF. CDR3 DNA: TGTGCCACCAGCATTGACAGGGCTGGAAACACCATATATTTT.

The CDR3 DNA is TGTGCCAGCAGGAAGGGACAGGGCTATTATGGCTACACCTTC. Its translation is CASRKGQGYYGYTF. The J gene is TRBJ1-2, the V gene TRBV27; 9 nucleotides align to TRBD1. Germline CDR1 reads MNHEY; CDR2 reads SMNVEV (reference sequence). J lost 5 bases, V lost 6 bases, and 7 bases had no gene match. The CDR3 is 14 residues long.

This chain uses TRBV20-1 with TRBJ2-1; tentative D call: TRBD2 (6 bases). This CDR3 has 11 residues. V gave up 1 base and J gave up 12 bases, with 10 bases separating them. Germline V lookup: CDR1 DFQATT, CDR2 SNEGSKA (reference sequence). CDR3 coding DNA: TGCAGTGCTAGAGCGGGAGAGAGGCAGTTCTTC. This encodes CSARAGERQFF.

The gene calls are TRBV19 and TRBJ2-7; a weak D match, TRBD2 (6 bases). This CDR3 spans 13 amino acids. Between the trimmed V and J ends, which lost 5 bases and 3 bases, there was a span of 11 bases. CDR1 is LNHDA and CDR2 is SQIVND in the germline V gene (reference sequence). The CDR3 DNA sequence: TGTGCCAGTAGTCCTTTCGGGAGCTACGAGCAGTACTTC. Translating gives CASSPFGSYEQYF.

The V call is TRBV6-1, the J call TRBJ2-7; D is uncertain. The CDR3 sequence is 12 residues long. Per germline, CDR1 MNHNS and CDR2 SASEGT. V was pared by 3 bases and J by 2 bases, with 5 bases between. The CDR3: CASSEEPYEQYF. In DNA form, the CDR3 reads TGTGCCAGCAGTGAGGAGCCCTACGAGCAGTACTTC.

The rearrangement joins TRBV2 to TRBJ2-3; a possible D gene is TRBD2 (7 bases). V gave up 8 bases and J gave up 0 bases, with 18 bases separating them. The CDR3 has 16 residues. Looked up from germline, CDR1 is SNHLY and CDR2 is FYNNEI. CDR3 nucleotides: TGTGCCAGCCGCCGAATGGCGGGGGCTAGCACAGATACGCAGTATTTT. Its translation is CASRRMAGASTDTQYF. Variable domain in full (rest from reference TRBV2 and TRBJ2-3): EPEVTQTPSHQVTQMGQEVILRCVPISNHLYFYWYRQILGQKVEFLVSFYNNEISEKSEIFDDQFSVERPDGSNFTLKIRSTKLEDSAMYFCASRRMAGASTDTQYFGPGTRLTVL.

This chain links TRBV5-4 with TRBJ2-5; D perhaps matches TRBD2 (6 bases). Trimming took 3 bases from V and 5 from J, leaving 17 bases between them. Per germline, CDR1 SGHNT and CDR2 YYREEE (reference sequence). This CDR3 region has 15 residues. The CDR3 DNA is TGTGCCAGCAGCTCACAACTGGGCGGGGCTGAGACCCAGTACTTC. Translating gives CASSSQLGGAETQYF.

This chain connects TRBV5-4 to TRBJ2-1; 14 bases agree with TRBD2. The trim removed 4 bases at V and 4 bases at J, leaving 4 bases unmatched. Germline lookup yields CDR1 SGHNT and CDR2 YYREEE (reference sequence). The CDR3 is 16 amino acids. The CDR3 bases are TGTGCCAGCAGCAGGGGACTAGCGGGAGTGTACAATGAGCAGTTCTTC. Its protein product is CASSRGLAGVYNEQFF.

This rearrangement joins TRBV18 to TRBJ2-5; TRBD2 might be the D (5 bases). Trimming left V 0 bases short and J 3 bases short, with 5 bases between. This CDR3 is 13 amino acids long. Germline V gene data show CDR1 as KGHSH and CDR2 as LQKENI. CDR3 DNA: TGTGCCAGCTCACCACCGGGAGAAGAGACCCAGTACTTC. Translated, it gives CASSPPGEETQYF.

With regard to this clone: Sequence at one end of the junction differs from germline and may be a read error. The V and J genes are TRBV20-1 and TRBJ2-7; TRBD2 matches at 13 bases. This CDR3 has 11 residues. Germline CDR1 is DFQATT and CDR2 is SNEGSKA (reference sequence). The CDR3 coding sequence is TGCAGTGCTACCCAGGGGACTAGCGGGGACTTC. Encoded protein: CSATQGTSGDF.

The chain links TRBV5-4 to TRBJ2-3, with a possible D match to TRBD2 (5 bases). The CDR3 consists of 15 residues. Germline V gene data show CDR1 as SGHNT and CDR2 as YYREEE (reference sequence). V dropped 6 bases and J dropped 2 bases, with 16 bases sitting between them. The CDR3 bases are TGTGCCAGCACCCTGAGCGGAGTCCTCACAGATACGCAGTATTTT. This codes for CASTLSGVLTDTQYF.

CDR3 in amino acids: CASRDRQGANTEAFF. CDR3 nucleotide sequence: TGTGCCAGCAGAGACCGACAGGGGGCGAACACTGAAGCTTTCTTT. The chain combines TRBV6-1 with TRBJ1-1; 10 bases match TRBD1. The CDR3 has 15 residues. V was pared by 6 bases and J by 1 base, with 5 bases of the junction left unmatched. Looked up from germline, CDR1 is MNHNS and CDR2 is SASEGT.

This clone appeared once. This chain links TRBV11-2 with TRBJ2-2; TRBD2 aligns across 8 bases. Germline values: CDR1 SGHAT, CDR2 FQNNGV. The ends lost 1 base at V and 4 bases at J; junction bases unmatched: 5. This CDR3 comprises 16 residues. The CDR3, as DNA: TGTGCCAGCAGCTTAGTAGCGGGACATAGCACCGGGGAGCTGTTTTTT. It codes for CASSLVAGHSTGELFF.

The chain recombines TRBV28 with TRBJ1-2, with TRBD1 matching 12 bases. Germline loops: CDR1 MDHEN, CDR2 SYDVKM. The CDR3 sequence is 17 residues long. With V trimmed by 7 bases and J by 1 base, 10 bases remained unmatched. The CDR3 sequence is CASTRGTGGWVNYGYTF. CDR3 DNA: TGTGCCAGCACGAGGGGGACAGGGGGCTGGGTTAACTATGGCTACACCTTC.

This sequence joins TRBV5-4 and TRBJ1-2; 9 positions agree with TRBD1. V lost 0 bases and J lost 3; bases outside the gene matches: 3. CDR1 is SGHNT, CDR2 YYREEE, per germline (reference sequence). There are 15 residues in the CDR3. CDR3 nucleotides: TGTGCCAGCAGCTTGGGTACAGGGGGCGACTATGGCTACACCTTC. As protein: CASSLGTGGDYGYTF.

CDR3 nucleotide sequence: TGTGCCACCTCCCTTTTTAGGGGAACTGAAGCTTTCTTT. Translating gives CATSLFRGTEAFF. This chain links TRBV15 with TRBJ1-1; D might be TRBD1 (5 bases). Trimming shortened V by 8 bases and J by 5 bases, and 15 bases separated the two germline ends. This CDR3 region has 13 residues. Germline V CDR1 and CDR2: LNHNV, YYDKDF (reference sequence).

CDR3 in DNA: TGTGCCAGCAGTGGAAAGCGGGAGGGAGGCACAGATACGCAGTATTTT. Translating it yields CASSGKREGGTDTQYF. The chain recombines TRBV2 with TRBJ2-3; TRBD2 agrees at 10 bases. The V segment lost 4 bases and the J segment 1 base; nucleotides outside the gene matches: 5. The CDR3 is 16 amino acids. The germline V gene has CDR1 SNHLY and CDR2 FYNNEI.

CDR3 DNA: TGTGCCAGCACCCAGCTACAGGGGGCCGATCAGCCCCAGCATTTT. Its protein product is CASTQLQGADQPQHF. The gene calls are TRBV5-5 and TRBJ1-5; 9 nucleotides align to TRBD1. This CDR3 comprises 15 residues. Germline V gives CDR1 SGHKS, CDR2 YYEKEE (reference sequence). The V and J ends lost 6 bases and 5 bases, in that order; junction bases with no gene match: 9.

In DNA, the CDR3 is TGTGCCAGCAGCCGAGGAGGCGGGAGATACAATGAGCAGTTCTTC. It translates to CASSRGGGRYNEQFF. The V call is TRBV14, the J call TRBJ2-1, with 7 positions matching TRBD2. CDR1 is SGHDN and CDR2 is FVKESK in the germline V gene. The CDR3 is 15 amino acids. Trimming removed 4 bases from V and 4 bases from J; junction bases left unmatched: 7.

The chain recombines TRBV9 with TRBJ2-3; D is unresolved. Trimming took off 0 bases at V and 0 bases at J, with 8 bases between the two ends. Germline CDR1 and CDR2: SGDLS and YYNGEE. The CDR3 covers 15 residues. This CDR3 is CASSVDHQSTDTQYF. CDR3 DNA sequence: TGTGCCAGCAGCGTAGATCACCAGAGCACAGATACGCAGTATTTT.